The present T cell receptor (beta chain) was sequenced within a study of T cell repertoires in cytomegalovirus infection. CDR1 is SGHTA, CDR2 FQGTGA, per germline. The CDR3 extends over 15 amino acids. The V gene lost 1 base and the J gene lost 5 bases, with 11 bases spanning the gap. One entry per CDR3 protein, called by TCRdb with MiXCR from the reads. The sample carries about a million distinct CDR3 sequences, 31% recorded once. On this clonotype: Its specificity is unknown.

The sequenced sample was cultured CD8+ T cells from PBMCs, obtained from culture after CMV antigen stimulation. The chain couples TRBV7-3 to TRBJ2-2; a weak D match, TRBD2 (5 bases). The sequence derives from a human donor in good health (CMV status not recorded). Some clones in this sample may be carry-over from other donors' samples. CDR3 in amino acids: CASSLSFGETGELFF. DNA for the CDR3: TGTGCCAGCAGCTTAAGTTTCGGGGAGACCGGGGAGCTGTTTTTT.